Following are 27 T cell receptor beta chains from one sample sequenced in a study of cytotoxic CD8 clonotypes in ibrutinib-treated CLL. Assay: immunoSEQ multiplex PCR; the TCRdb copy retains only in-frame clones and omits some. The sample records 65,000 to 85,000 clones, about nine tenths being singletons. The sequencing used PBMCs, collected after 12 months of ibrutinib treatment. These receptors all come from a human donor with chronic lymphocytic leukemia.

The chain uses TRBV11-3 and TRBJ2-7; 8 bases are a match to TRBD1. The CDR3 consists of 15 residues. Germline lookup yields CDR1 SGHNT and CDR2 YENEEA. With V trimmed by 3 bases and J by 2 bases, 6 bases remained unmatched. CDR3 sequence: CASSFGTGLTYEQYF. For the CDR3, the DNA is TGTGCCAGCAGCTTCGGGACAGGACTAACCTACGAGCAGTACTTC.

The chain uses TRBV19 and TRBJ1-2; 10 bases line up with TRBD1. Unmatched junction bases numbered 9, after V lost 1 base and J lost 7 bases. Germline CDR1 LNHDA, CDR2 SQIVND (reference sequence). The CDR3 contains 16 residues. The CDR3 region has the DNA TGTGCCAGTAGTATAGGAGTAGGACAGGGGGTAGGTGGCTACACCTTC. This translates into CASSIGVGQGVGGYTF.

This sequence joins TRBV6-5 and TRBJ1-2, with D tentatively TRBD1 (5 bases). The V and J ends lost 2 bases and 4 bases respectively, with 5 bases between them. Germline assignment: CDR1 MNHEY and CDR2 SVGAGI. The CDR3 sequence is 12 residues long. CDR3 residues: CASSYQGYGYTF. In nucleotides, the CDR3 is TGTGCCAGCAGTTACCAGGGCTATGGCTACACCTTC.

The V gene is TRBV7-2, the J gene TRBJ2-2; TRBD2 is a possible D gene (6 bases). V was trimmed by 3 bases and J by 6 bases, leaving 11 bases between them. The CDR3 consists of 14 residues. Germline values: CDR1 SGHTA, CDR2 FQGNSA. CDR3 loop: CASSLKEGAGELFF. In DNA, the CDR3 is TGTGCCAGCAGCTTGAAGGAGGGTGCCGGGGAGCTGTTTTTT.

The genes are TRBV7-6 and TRBJ2-7, with TRBD2 matching over 7 bases. The CDR3 length is 13 residues. Germline V gene sequence: CDR1 SGHVS, CDR2 FNYEAQ. Trimming took 2 bases from V and 4 from J; bases not matched to a gene: 2. Here the CDR3 reads CASSLSGGYEQYF. The CDR3 bases are TGTGCCAGCAGCTTATCGGGAGGTTACGAGCAGTACTTC.

The CDR3 sequence is CASSSKAPSYEQYF. The CDR3 region has the DNA TGTGCCAGTAGTAGCAAGGCCCCCTCCTACGAGCAGTACTTC. This sequence joins TRBV19 and TRBJ2-7, with unresolved D. The germline V gene encodes CDR1 LNHDA and CDR2 SQIVND (reference sequence). The CDR3 runs to 14 residues. The V end was cut by 4 bases, the J end by 0 bases, with 10 bases between. Full variable domain (outside the CDR3, taken from reference TRBV19 and TRBJ2-7): DGGITQSPKYLFRKEGQNVTLSCEQNLNHDAMYWYRQDPGQGLRLIYYSQIVNDFQKGDIAEGYSVSREKKESFPLTVTSAQKNPTAFYLCASSSKAPSYEQYFGPGTRLTVT.

The chain links TRBV4-1 to TRBJ2-3, with 11 bases lining up with TRBD1. Per the germline V gene, CDR1 is MGHRA and CDR2 is YSYEKL. After removal of 3 bases from V and 2 bases from J, the junction contained 1 base not matched to a gene. The CDR3 runs 15 residues. The CDR3: CASSQGQGVTDTQYF. Written as DNA, the CDR3 is TGCGCCAGCAGCCAGGGACAGGGGGTCACAGATACGCAGTATTTT.

The chain joins TRBV29-1 to TRBJ1-2; 11 nucleotides match TRBD1. Germline lookup yields CDR1 SQVTM and CDR2 ANQGSEA. The CDR3 is made up of 14 amino acids. With 4 bases clipped from V and 4 bases from J, the junction kept 5 bases outside the gene matches. The CDR3 region has the DNA TGCAGCGTTGGAGGACAGGGGGCAGGCTATGGCTACACCTTC. Protein product: CSVGGQGAGYGYTF.

This chain joins TRBV12-1 and TRBJ1-5; TRBD1 was called by the table and not checked on the DNA. TRBV12-1 is tagged as a pseudogene. CDR3 length: 15 amino acids. The CDR3 DNA reads TGTGCCAGCAGCCCGAGGGGGTTACCGGATCAGCCCCAGCATTTT. This encodes CASSPRGLPDQPQHF.

CDR3 nucleotides: TGCAGCGTCTACAGACAGGGGAGGACTGAAGCTTTCTTT. It encodes CSVYRQGRTEAFF. The J gene is TRBJ1-1, the V gene TRBV29-1; 8 bases map to TRBD1. With V trimmed by 6 bases and J by 5 bases, 8 bases remained unmatched. This CDR3 has 13 residues. The germline V gene has CDR1 SQVTM and CDR2 ANQGSEA.

The V gene is TRBV5-6, the J gene TRBJ1-2; 9 bases fit TRBD1. The V segment lost 5 bases and the J segment 8 bases; nucleotides outside the gene matches: 7. The CDR3 has 13 residues. The germline V gene encodes CDR1 SGHDT and CDR2 YYEEEE. CDR3 coding DNA: TGTGCCAGCAGGTCCGGGACAGGGATGGGCTACACCTTC. It translates to CASRSGTGMGYTF.

This clone was recorded only once. The gene calls are TRBV2 and TRBJ2-7; D unclear. This CDR3 spans 14 amino acids. CDR1 is SNHLY and CDR2 is FYNNEI in the germline V gene. Trimming cost V 6 bases and J 0 bases, with 12 bases left between them. The CDR3 sequence: CASSNPASSYEQYF. DNA of the CDR3: TGTGCCAGCAGCAACCCAGCGAGCTCCTACGAGCAGTACTTC.

The CDR3 DNA reads TGCGCCAGCAGTGGGTTCCGGGACTCGGGCTACGAGCAGTACTTC. This gives the protein CASSGFRDSGYEQYF. The chain combines TRBV10-1 with TRBJ2-7, with D perhaps TRBD2 (6 bases). The CDR3 is 15 amino acids. V gave up 4 bases and J gave up 3 bases, with 16 bases separating them. CDR1 and CDR2 from the germline V gene are WNHNN and SYGVQD (reference sequence).

The chain joins TRBV27 to TRBJ2-7; D not certain. Trimming stripped 7 bases from V and 2 bases from J, with 9 bases between. This CDR3 comprises 12 residues. Per germline, CDR1 MNHEY and CDR2 SMNVEV (reference sequence). The CDR3 DNA reads TGTGCCAGCACGTTCCGCCCCTACGAGCAGTACTTC. Its translation: CASTFRPYEQYF.

The V call is TRBV7-2, the J call TRBJ2-3; maybe TRBD2 (6 bases). V was cut by 3 bases and J by 9 bases, with 10 bases left in between. The germline V gene encodes CDR1 SGHTA and CDR2 FQGNSA. This CDR3 comprises 12 residues. CDR3 region: CASSLSGETQYF. DNA for the CDR3: TGTGCCAGCAGCTTGTCGGGAGAGACGCAGTATTTT.

This chain uses TRBV14 with TRBJ2-3; D may be TRBD2 (5 bases). The CDR3 is made up of 15 amino acids. V gave up 6 bases and J gave up 1 base, with 14 bases separating them. Per the germline V gene, CDR1 is SGHDN and CDR2 is FVKESK. In nucleotides, the CDR3 is TGTGCCAGCAGGAACCTGGGTAGCGGCACAGATACGCAGTATTTT. It is translated as CASRNLGSGTDTQYF.

The chain employs TRBV5-6 and TRBJ1-2; D is ambiguous. V was shortened by 1 base and J by 7 bases, with 14 bases between the two germline ends. This CDR3 spans 14 amino acids. Germline loops: CDR1 SGHDT, CDR2 YYEEEE. The CDR3 here is CASSLIPGGGGYTF. The CDR3 nucleotides are TGTGCCAGCAGCTTGATTCCCGGAGGTGGTGGCTACACCTTC. Variable domain in full (rest from reference TRBV5-6 and TRBJ1-2): DAGVTQSPTHLIKTRGQQVTLRCSPKSGHDTVSWYQQALGQGPQFIFQYYEEEERQRGNFPDRFSGHQFPNYSSELNVNALLLGDSALYLCASSLIPGGGGYTFGSGTRLTVV.

This clone was observed a handful of times. The rearrangement uses TRBV13 and TRBJ2-2, with D perhaps matching TRBD2 (5 bases). Trimming took off 2 bases at V and 2 bases at J, with 9 bases between the two ends. Germline V CDR1 and CDR2: PRHDT, FYEKMQ (reference sequence). This CDR3 spans 15 amino acids. The CDR3, as DNA: TGTGCCAGCAGCTTATACCGGGAAAACACCGGGGAGCTGTTTTTT. It translates to CASSLYRENTGELFF. The whole variable domain, remainder taken from reference TRBV13 and TRBJ2-2, is AAGVIQSPRHLIKEKRETATLKCYPIPRHDTVYWYQQGPGQDPQFLISFYEKMQSDKGSIPDRFSAQQFSDYHSELNMSSLELGDSALYFCASSLYRENTGELFFGEGSRLTVL.

This chain uses TRBV6-5 with TRBJ2-5, with D possibly TRBD2 on 5 matching bases. CDR1 and CDR2 from the germline V gene are MNHEY and SVGAGI. V was shortened by 7 bases and J by 2 bases, with 11 bases between the two germline ends. This CDR3 comprises 13 residues. The CDR3 reads CASKRPGQETQYF. The CDR3 nucleotides are TGTGCCAGCAAACGGCCGGGGCAAGAGACCCAGTACTTC.

V gene TRBV6-5 combines with J gene TRBJ1-1, with 8 bases identical to TRBD1. The CDR3 runs to 15 residues. CDR1 is MNHEY, CDR2 SVGAGI, per germline. V trimming: 0 bases; J trimming: 4 bases; junction bases outside the gene matches: 4. The chain's CDR3 is CASSYSGRGRTEAFF. In nucleotides, the CDR3 is TGTGCCAGCAGTTACTCAGGCAGGGGGCGCACTGAAGCTTTCTTT.

The rearrangement uses TRBV7-2 and TRBJ1-4; D is uncertain. Germline V gene sequence: CDR1 SGHTA, CDR2 FQGNSA. Trimming cost V 3 bases and J 0 bases, with 5 bases left between them. This CDR3 contains 14 residues. The CDR3 DNA is TGTGCCAGCAGCTTTAGTGCAACTAATGAAAAACTGTTTTTT. It yields the protein CASSFSATNEKLFF.

V and J are TRBV7-8 and TRBJ2-7, with D possibly matching TRBD2 (5 bases). The V gene lost 3 bases and the J gene lost 3 bases, with 12 bases spanning the gap. This CDR3 has 14 residues. Germline V gene data show CDR1 as SGHVS and CDR2 as FQNEAQ. This chain's CDR3 is CASSFGLQFYEQYF. CDR3 bases: TGTGCCAGCAGCTTCGGACTTCAATTCTACGAGCAGTACTTC.

The table lists this clone with a few counts. The rearrangement uses TRBV15 and TRBJ1-5; TRBD1 is a possible D gene (5 bases). The V end was cut by 3 bases, the J end by 1 base, with 10 bases between. In germline, CDR1 is LNHNV, CDR2 YYDKDF (reference sequence). CDR3 length: 15 residues. This CDR3 reads CATSRARDSNQPQHF. In nucleotides, the CDR3 is TGTGCCACCAGCAGGGCCCGGGACAGCAATCAGCCCCAGCATTTT.

This chain joins TRBV30 and TRBJ2-3; a weak D match, TRBD1 (6 bases). The CDR3 runs 16 residues. V lost 0 bases to trimming and J lost 0 bases, with 13 bases between them. The germline gives CDR1 GTSNPN, CDR2 SVGIG (reference sequence). The CDR3 region is CAWSVFGQHSTDTQYF. DNA of the CDR3: TGTGCCTGGAGTGTATTTGGACAGCATAGCACAGATACGCAGTATTTT.

The rearrangement uses TRBV6-5 and TRBJ1-1, with D uncertain. Germline V lookup: CDR1 MNHEY, CDR2 SVGAGI. The ends were cut back, 4 bases at V and 5 bases at J, with 8 bases in the middle. The CDR3 length is 12 residues. The CDR3 region has the DNA TGTGCCAGCAGTTCCTCACTTACTGAAGCTTTCTTT. The encoded protein is CASSSSLTEAFF.

V usage is TRBV28 and J usage is TRBJ1-5; D might be TRBD1 (5 bases). The V gene lost 3 bases and the J gene lost 4 bases, with 16 bases spanning the gap. The V gene's germline CDR1 is MDHEN and CDR2 SYDVKM. The CDR3 extends over 16 amino acids. CDR3 sequence: CASSFNVGRANQPQHF. CDR3 nucleotide sequence: TGTGCCAGCAGTTTTAACGTCGGCAGGGCAAATCAGCCCCAGCATTTT.

V and J are TRBV18 and TRBJ1-1; D is unclear. The length of the CDR3 is 15 residues. V lost 3 bases and J 3 bases, leaving 14 bases between the germline ends. The germline V gene encodes CDR1 KGHSH and CDR2 LQKENI. The CDR3 spells CASSPQTPLDTEAFF. For the CDR3, the DNA is TGTGCCAGCTCACCCCAAACTCCGCTCGACACTGAAGCTTTCTTT.